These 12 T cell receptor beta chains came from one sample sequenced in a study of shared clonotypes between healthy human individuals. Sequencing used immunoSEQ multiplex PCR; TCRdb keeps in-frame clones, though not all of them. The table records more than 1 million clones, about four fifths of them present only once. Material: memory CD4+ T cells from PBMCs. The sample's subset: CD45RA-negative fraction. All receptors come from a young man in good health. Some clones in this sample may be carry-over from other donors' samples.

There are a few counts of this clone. The CDR3, as DNA: TGTGCCAGCGCCGGACGGGGGACAGCGAGAGGGCATGAAAAACTGTTTTTT. Protein: CASAGRGTARGHEKLFF. The chain couples TRBV19 to TRBJ1-4; 7 bases match TRBD1. The ends lost 9 bases at V and 6 bases at J; junction bases unmatched: 19. The CDR3 has 17 amino acids. Germline V gives CDR1 LNHDA, CDR2 SQIVND (reference sequence).

As DNA, the CDR3 is TGTGCCAGCTCACCGGGACAGGGCTACTATGGCTACACCTTC. Protein sequence: CASSPGQGYYGYTF. The V call is TRBV18, the J call TRBJ1-2; 9 bases match TRBD1. CDR3 length: 14 amino acids. CDR1 is KGHSH and CDR2 is LQKENI in the germline V gene. Losses at the gene ends were 3 bases for V and 3 bases for J; bases not matched to a gene: 2.

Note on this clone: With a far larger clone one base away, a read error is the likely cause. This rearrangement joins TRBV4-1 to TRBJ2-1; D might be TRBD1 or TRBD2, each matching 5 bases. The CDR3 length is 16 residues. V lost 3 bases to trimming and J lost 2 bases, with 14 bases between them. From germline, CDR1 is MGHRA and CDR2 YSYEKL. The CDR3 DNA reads TGCGCCAGCAGCCAGGGGACGGAATGGGCCTACAATGAGCAGTTCTTC. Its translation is CASSQGTEWAYNEQFF.

The CDR3 sequence is CASSLGQGAMPQHF. CDR3 bases: TGTGCCAGCAGCTTAGGACAGGGGGCGATGCCCCAGCATTTT. V and J are TRBV7-8 and TRBJ1-5; 10 bases agree with TRBD1. Looked up from germline, CDR1 is SGHVS and CDR2 is FQNEAQ. V was pared by 1 base and J by 9 bases, with 3 bases of the junction left unmatched. The CDR3 runs to 14 residues.

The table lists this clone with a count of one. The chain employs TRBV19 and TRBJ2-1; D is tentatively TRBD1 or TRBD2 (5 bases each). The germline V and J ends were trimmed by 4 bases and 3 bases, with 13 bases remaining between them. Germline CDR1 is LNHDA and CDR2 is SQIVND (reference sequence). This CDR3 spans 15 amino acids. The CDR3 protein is CASSKGSRGYNEQFF. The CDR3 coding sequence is TGTGCCAGTAGTAAGGGGTCTCGGGGCTACAATGAGCAGTTCTTC. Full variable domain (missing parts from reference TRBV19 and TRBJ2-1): DGGITQSPKYLFRKEGQNVTLSCEQNLNHDAMYWYRQDPGQGLRLIYYSQIVNDFQKGDIAEGYSVSREKKESFPLTVTSAQKNPTAFYLCASSKGSRGYNEQFFGPGTRLTVL.

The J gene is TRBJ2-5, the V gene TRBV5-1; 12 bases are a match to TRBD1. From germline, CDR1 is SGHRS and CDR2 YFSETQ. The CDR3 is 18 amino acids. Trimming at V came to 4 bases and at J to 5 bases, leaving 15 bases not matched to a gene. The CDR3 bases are TGCGCCAGCAGCGCGGCCCCCCGGGACAGGGGGCGGTTCGAGACCCAGTACTTC. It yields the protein CASSAAPRDRGRFETQYF. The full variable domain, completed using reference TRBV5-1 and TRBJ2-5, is KAGVTQTPRYLIKTRGQQVTLSCSPISGHRSVSWYQQTPGQGLQFLFEYFSETQRNKGNFPGRFSGRQFSNSRSEMNVSTLELGDSALYLCASSAAPRDRGRFETQYFGPGTRLLVL.

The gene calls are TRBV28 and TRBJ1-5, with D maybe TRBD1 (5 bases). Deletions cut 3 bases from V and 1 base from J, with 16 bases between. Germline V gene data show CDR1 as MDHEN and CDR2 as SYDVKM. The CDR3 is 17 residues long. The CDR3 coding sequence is TGTGCCAGCAGTTTCCACGCGGGGGACGGGAGCAATCAGCCCCAGCATTTT. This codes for CASSFHAGDGSNQPQHF.

The CDR3 loop reads CASSTGTVNQPQHF. The CDR3 nucleotides are TGTGCCAGCAGCACCGGGACAGTAAATCAGCCCCAGCATTTT. The J gene is TRBJ1-5, the V gene TRBV6-5; 7 nucleotides agree with TRBD1. CDR3 length: 14 residues. The germline V gene has CDR1 MNHEY and CDR2 SVGAGI. J was trimmed by 4 bases and V by 6 bases; bases with no gene match: 6.

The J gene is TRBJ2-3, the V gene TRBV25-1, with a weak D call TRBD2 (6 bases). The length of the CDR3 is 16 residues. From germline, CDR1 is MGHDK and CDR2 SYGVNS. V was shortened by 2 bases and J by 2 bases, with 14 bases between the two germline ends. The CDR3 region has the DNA TGTGCCAGCAGTGAAGGGAGGAGCGGCCTCACAGATACGCAGTATTTT. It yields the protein CASSEGRSGLTDTQYF.

CDR3 DNA: TGTGCCAGCAGATTCCCGCCCCTGCAGGGCGTCAGTTCCTATGGCTACACCTTC. It specifies CASRFPPLQGVSSYGYTF. The chain recombines TRBV7-9 with TRBJ1-2, with D possibly being TRBD1 (5 bases). V gave up 6 bases and J gave up 4 bases, with 27 bases separating them. Germline V gene sequence: CDR1 SEHNR, CDR2 FQNEAQ (reference sequence). CDR3 length: 18 residues.

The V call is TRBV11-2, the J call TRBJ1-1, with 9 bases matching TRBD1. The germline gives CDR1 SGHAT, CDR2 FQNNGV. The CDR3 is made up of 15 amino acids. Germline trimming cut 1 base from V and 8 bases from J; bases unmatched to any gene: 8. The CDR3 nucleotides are TGTGCCAGCAGCTTAGTTCCGGACAGGGGCATCGAAGCTTTCTTT. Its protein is CASSLVPDRGIEAFF.

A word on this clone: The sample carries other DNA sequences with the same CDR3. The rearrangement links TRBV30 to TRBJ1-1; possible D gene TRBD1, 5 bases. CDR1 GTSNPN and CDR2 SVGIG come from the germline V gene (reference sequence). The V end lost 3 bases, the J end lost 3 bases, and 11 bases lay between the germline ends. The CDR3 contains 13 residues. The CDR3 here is CAWSGGGDTEAFF. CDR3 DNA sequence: TGTGCCTGGAGCGGGGGAGGAGACACTGAAGCTTTCTTT.